What follows describes a single TCR beta chain. The antigen remains unidentified. At the DNA level, this CDR3 is encoded by other sequences in the same sample as well. The data were obtained in a study of Ad26.COV2.S vaccination and SARS-CoV-2 variants. Study-level findings and limits: Considerable breadth of spike-specific CD8+ and CD4+ T cell responses has reportedly been documented following vaccination. In TCR breadth and depth analyses, total T cell responses may have been underestimated. Vaccinees displayed broader spike-specific TCR repertoires than placebo recipients.

Here immunoSEQ multiplex PCR was the method, and the copy in TCRdb shows in-frame clones only, minus some. The profile shows 150,000 to 200,000 clones, approximately 88% of them singletons. V shed 6 bases, J shed 2 bases, and the junction held 6 bases outside the gene matches. Per the germline V gene, CDR1 is MNHNY and CDR2 is SVGAGI (reference sequence). CDR3 length equals 15 residues. The chain recombines TRBV6-6 with TRBJ2-1; 8 nucleotides agree with TRBD2. This TCR derives from a human donor who had recovered from COVID-19. Source: peripheral blood, taken after recovery from COVID-19. As DNA, the CDR3 is TGTGCCAGCAGCCTTCTAGCGGGTGCCTACAATGAGCAGTTCTTC. Amino acid sequence: CASSLLAGAYNEQFF.